The 31 T cell receptor delta chains below all came from one sample that was sequenced in a study of gamma-delta chains in newborns, infants, children. TCRdb reapplied CATT to the reads. The data show some 4,800 delta-chain clones, about 38% seen once. The sequenced sample was blood. All receptors derive from a child who received the measles vaccine.

V gene TRAV29/DV5 combines with J gene TRDJ1; perhaps TRDD3 as D (6 bases). V was clipped by 3 bases and J by 10 bases, with 22 bases between them. Germline CDR1 NSMFDY, CDR2 ISSIKDK. There are 14 residues in the CDR3. As DNA, the CDR3 is TGTGCAGCAAACCGGCTAGGCCGGAGTGGGGGACTCATCTTT. Translating gives CAANRLGRSGGLIF.

This clone was counted only a few times. This chain joins TRDV1 and TRDJ1; 10 bases fit TRDD3. This CDR3 is built from 19 residues. Losses at the gene ends were 4 bases for V and 2 bases for J; bases not matched to a gene: 16. Germline V lookup: CDR1 TSWWSYY, CDR2 QGS. The CDR3 DNA reads TGTGCTCTTGGGGGGGCTCCTATCCTCTGGGGGATAGGGACCGATAAACTCATCTTT. Protein sequence: CALGGAPILWGIGTDKLIF.

This clone is medium-sized by share. The rearrangement links TRDV2 to TRDJ2; possible D gene TRDD3, 5 bases. Between the trimmed V and J ends, which lost 3 bases and 4 bases, there was a span of 11 bases. Germline V gives CDR1 GEAIGNYY, CDR2 EKD. This CDR3 contains 14 residues. The CDR3 coding sequence is TGTGCCTGTGACCAAATCGGGGGGACAGCACAACTCTTCTTT. It yields the protein CACDQIGGTAQLFF.

This rearrangement joins TRDV3 to TRDJ1, with TRDD3 identical over 8 bases. The CDR3 spans 18 residues. Germline V gives CDR1 TVYSNPD, CDR2 GDNSRS (reference sequence). The CDR3 reads CAGRGYGYWGLHTDKLIF. The CDR3, as DNA: TGTGCTGGGAGAGGATACGGCTACTGGGGGCTACACACCGATAAACTCATCTTT.

In regard to this clone: Only one base separates this from a far larger clonotype, so it likely reflects a read error. V and J are TRDV1 and TRDJ1; 11 positions agree with TRDD3. CDR3 size: 22 residues. Looked up from germline, CDR1 is TSWWSYY and CDR2 is QGS. The CDR3, as DNA: TGTGCTCCTGGGGAATCCCCTGGGGGATACTTTTGGGCGTACGATTACACCGATAAACTCATCTTT. Protein product: CAPGESPGGYFWAYDYTDKLIF.

In regard to this clone: Within the sample, other DNA sequences also encode this same CDR3. V is TRDV1 and J is TRDJ1, with 10 bases lining up with TRDD3. There are 22 residues in the CDR3. The germline CDR1 and CDR2 sequences are TSWWSYY and QGS. Trimming removed 4 bases from V and 3 bases from J; junction bases left unmatched: 26. CDR3 residues: CALGVGLPIPWGISKTSDKLIF. The CDR3 DNA reads as TGTGCTCTTGGGGTGGGCCTTCCTATACCCTGGGGGATATCAAAGACCTCCGATAAACTCATCTTT.

V and J are TRDV1 and TRDJ3; 13 bases are shared with TRDD3. The germline V gene encodes CDR1 TSWWSYY and CDR2 QGS. J was trimmed by 0 bases and V by 5 bases; bases with no gene match: 25. The CDR3 runs to 26 residues. The CDR3 bases are TGTGCTCTTGGGATATACAACTGGGGGATACGTTTCGGCATCAAACAAAGCTCCTGGGACACCCGACAGATGTTTTTC. Encoded protein: CALGIYNWGIRFGIKQSSWDTRQMFF.

This clone was seen a handful of times. The chain carries TRDV1 and TRDJ1; the match to TRDD3 covers 10 bases. From germline, CDR1 is TSWWSYY and CDR2 QGS. J gave up 4 bases and V 4 bases, and 24 bases lay outside the gene matches. This CDR3 has 21 residues. The CDR3 region is CALGVRPSSSTGGWSGDKLIF. The CDR3 DNA follows: TGTGCTCTTGGGGTCCGGCCTTCCTCTTCTACTGGGGGATGGTCGGGCGATAAACTCATCTTT.

This clone was detected only a few times. This specimen includes other DNA sequences encoding the same CDR3. This chain joins TRDV1 and TRDJ1; 10 nucleotides line up with TRDD3. V lost 5 bases to trimming and J lost 3 bases; unmatched junction nucleotides: 30. The germline gives CDR1 TSWWSYY, CDR2 QGS. The CDR3 sequence is 23 residues long. The DNA for the CDR3 is TGTGCTCTTGGGAAAGGGCGGGGGCTACGCTTAAATTTACTGGGGGATTTTGCCGATAAACTCATCTTT. Translating gives CALGKGRGLRLNLLGDFADKLIF.

About this clone itself: It is unclear where the CDR3 begins or ends on the DNA, so no DNA is shown, and the CDR3 is as TCRdb lists it. The chain joins TRAV29/DV5 to TRDJ1; the table names TRDD3, a call not compared with the DNA. The length of the CDR3 is 22 amino acids, counting both ends. CDR1 NSMFDY and CDR2 ISSIKDK come from the germline V gene. Here the CDR3 reads CSVLLCSSDFLLVLGFTDKLIF.

The V gene is TRDV1, the J gene TRDJ1; 10 bases match TRDD3. Losses at the gene ends were 2 bases for V and 0 bases for J; bases not matched to a gene: 9. Germline-derived CDR1 and CDR2 are TSWWSYY and QGS. This CDR3 comprises 18 residues. The CDR3 nucleotides read TGTGCTCTTGGGGAATTGCAGGGGGATACGCAGTACACCGATAAACTCATCTTT. It encodes CALGELQGDTQYTDKLIF.

This clone has just a few counts. The chain is built from TRDV1 and TRDJ1; weak D call: TRDD3 (6 bases). With 5 bases removed from V and 2 bases from J, the gap between germline ends came to 18 bases. The CDR3 sequence is 16 residues long. The germline V gene encodes CDR1 TSWWSYY and CDR2 QGS. The CDR3 loop is CALGSAGMPSTDKLIF. The CDR3 DNA reads as TGTGCTCTTGGGTCGGCGGGGATGCCTTCTACCGATAAACTCATCTTT.

The chain combines TRDV1 with TRDJ1; D possibly corresponds to TRDD2 (9 bases). Germline assignment: CDR1 TSWWSYY and CDR2 QGS. V lost 3 bases and J lost 7, with 33 bases in between. This CDR3 comprises 20 residues. CDR3 amino acids: CALGESLPTYWGYSVGKLIF. CDR3 bases: TGTGCTCTTGGGGAGTCCCTTCCTACGTACTGGGGATACTCGGTGGGTAAACTCATCTTT.

This clone has a handful of counts. Other DNA sequences in the same sample also yield this CDR3. The chain uses TRDV1 and TRDJ1; TRDD3 agrees at 7 bases. The V gene's germline CDR1 is TSWWSYY and CDR2 QGS. The junction had 28 bases not matched to a gene; V was cut back by 5 bases and J by 4 bases. The CDR3 loop spans 21 amino acids. DNA of the CDR3: TGTGCTCTTGGGCCTACTCCCCCGTTTCTTCGTCCCCCGGGGGATCACGATAAACTCATCTTT. The encoded protein is CALGPTPPFLRPPGDHDKLIF.

This clone was detected only a few times. The chain joins TRDV1 to TRDJ1; TRDD3 matches 8 bases. CDR3 length equals 20 residues. Germline CDR1 and CDR2: TSWWSYY and QGS. Trimming removed 1 base from V and 0 bases from J; junction bases left unmatched: 16. CDR3 DNA sequence: TGTGCTCTTGGGGAACCGCCTACCTGGGGGACCGACCTGTACACCGATAAACTCATCTTT. Protein sequence: CALGEPPTWGTDLYTDKLIF.

This clone was seen a few times. The J gene is TRDJ1, the V gene TRDV1; TRDD3 matches 12 bases. The CDR3 spans 18 residues. Germline CDR1 is TSWWSYY and CDR2 is QGS. The V segment lost 8 bases and the J segment 0 bases; nucleotides outside the gene matches: 13. For the CDR3, the DNA is TGTGCTCTTTTCCCTGGGGGATACGCGGCGAAGTACACCGATAAACTCATCTTT. Amino acid sequence: CALFPGGYAAKYTDKLIF.

The genes are TRAV29/DV5 and TRDJ2; 7 nucleotides match TRDD3. The CDR3 runs 22 residues. V shed 2 bases and J 1 base; nucleotides not matched to a gene: 26. Per germline, CDR1 NSMFDY and CDR2 ISSIKDK. In DNA form, the CDR3 reads TGTGCAGCAAGTGCGCGGGTGGCTTACTGGGGACCCGCCGAATTTTTGACAGCACAACTCTTCTTT. It translates to CAASARVAYWGPAEFLTAQLFF.

This clone turned up a few times. This rearrangement joins TRDV1 to TRDJ1; TRDD3 agrees at 13 bases. The CDR3 spans 27 residues. The germline V gene has CDR1 TSWWSYY and CDR2 QGS. The ends lost 6 bases at V and 0 bases at J; junction bases unmatched: 37. The CDR3 nucleotides read TGTGCTCTTGGACCCTCCCCATCGGAACCCTTCCTAGGGTTCTACTGGGGGATACGCGAGTACACCGATAAACTCATCTTT. This sequence encodes CALGPSPSEPFLGFYWGIREYTDKLIF.

V gene TRDV1 combines with J gene TRDJ3; 7 bases match TRDD3. CDR1 is TSWWSYY, CDR2 QGS, per germline. With 4 bases clipped from V and 1 base from J, the junction kept 25 bases outside the gene matches. The CDR3 is made up of 24 amino acids. The CDR3 region has the DNA TGTGCTCTTGGGGTAAGGGCTTATTCCATGTACTGGGGAGGCTCGTCCTGGGACACCCGACAGATGTTTTTC. Translating gives CALGVRAYSMYWGGSSWDTRQMFF.

CDR3 in amino acids: CALGELPYWGIPYTDKLIF. The CDR3 nucleotides read TGTGCTCTTGGGGAACTACCGTACTGGGGGATCCCGTACACCGATAAACTCATCTTT. The J gene is TRDJ1, the V gene TRDV1; 10 nucleotides match TRDD3. In germline, CDR1 is TSWWSYY, CDR2 QGS. The junction had 10 bases not matched to a gene; V was cut back by 0 bases and J by 0 bases. This CDR3 is 19 amino acids long.

The V call is TRDV1, the J call TRDJ1, with 9 positions matching TRDD3. The CDR3 has 20 residues. The V gene's germline CDR1 is TSWWSYY and CDR2 QGS. The junction had 16 bases not matched to a gene; V was cut back by 0 bases and J by 2 bases. CDR3 bases: TGTGCTCTTGGGGAACTGATCCCCTACGTGTGGGGATACGATACCGATAAACTCATCTTT. Its protein product is CALGELIPYVWGYDTDKLIF.

In the case of this clone: One end of the junction does not line up with germline, which may come from a read error. The V and J genes are TRDV3 and TRDJ1; 8 nucleotides line up with TRDD2. Germline assignment: CDR1 TVYSNPD and CDR2 GDNSRS (reference sequence). CDR3 length: 20 residues. The DNA of the CDR3 is TGCGCAATACGGGAACTTCCTACCGATTTCGGGGGGACTAACACCGATAAACTCATCTTT. Its protein is CAIRELPTDFGGTNTDKLIF.

A note on this clone: A far larger clone lies a single base away; this is likely a read error. In the same sample, other DNA sequences code for this CDR3. This sequence joins TRDV3 and TRDJ1, with 9 bases matching TRDD3. Germline CDR1 TVYSNPD, CDR2 GDNSRS (reference sequence). The CDR3 runs to 16 residues. The CDR3 is CACYEGTGGPGDKLIF. The CDR3 coding sequence is TGCGCCTGCTACGAGGGTACTGGGGGACCGGGGGATAAACTCATCTTT. Using reference TRDV3 and TRDJ1 for the parts outside the CDR3, the full variable domain is CDKVTQSSPDQTVASGSEVVLLCTYDTVYSNPDLFWYRIRPDYSFQFVFYGDNSRSEGADFTQGRFSVKHILTQKAFHLVISPVRTEDSATYYCACYEGTGGPGDKLIFGKGTRVTVEP.

This clone was found a few times. The gene calls are TRDV1 and TRDJ1, with D perhaps matching TRDD3 (6 bases). CDR3 length equals 20 residues. V was shortened by 0 bases and J by 0 bases, with 23 bases between the two germline ends. CDR1 and CDR2 from the germline V gene are TSWWSYY and QGS. The CDR3 sequence is CALGELDPTPWGAYTDKLIF. Written as DNA, the CDR3 is TGTGCTCTTGGGGAACTAGACCCTACCCCATGGGGGGCCTACACCGATAAACTCATCTTT.

The gene calls are TRDV1 and TRDJ1; TRDD3 agrees at 8 bases. The junction had 9 bases not matched to a gene; V was cut back by 3 bases and J by 0 bases. Germline CDR1 and CDR2: TSWWSYY and QGS. The CDR3 consists of 17 residues. In nucleotides, the CDR3 is TGTGCTCTTGGGGACCCCCGGGGGATAGTCGACACCGATAAACTCATCTTT. Encoded protein: CALGDPRGIVDTDKLIF.

V and J are TRDV2 and TRDJ1, with D possibly TRDD3 on 6 matching bases. The CDR3 is 17 amino acids. Trimming shortened V by 0 bases and J by 3 bases, and 19 bases separated the two germline ends. Germline V gene lookup returns CDR1 GEAIGNYY and CDR2 EKD. CDR3 coding DNA: TGTGCCTGTGACACCGGAGGGATAGTGAAGCGAGCCGATAAACTCATCTTT. Protein: CACDTGGIVKRADKLIF.

This sequence joins TRDV3 and TRDJ1; no reliable D call. Germline V gene sequence: CDR1 TVYSNPD, CDR2 GDNSRS (reference sequence). The CDR3 extends over 19 amino acids. V lost 1 base and J 0 bases, leaving 27 bases between the germline ends. The CDR3 loop reads CAFTSSIGALSPYTDKLIF. In nucleotides, the CDR3 is TGTGCCTTTACTAGCTCAATTGGTGCCCTATCCCCGTACACCGATAAACTCATCTTT.

This clone turned up a few times. V usage is TRDV1 and J usage is TRDJ1; D is unresolved. The germline V gene has CDR1 TSWWSYY and CDR2 QGS. CDR3 length: 15 amino acids. Trimming stripped 0 bases from V and 4 bases from J, with 12 bases between. The CDR3 nucleotides are TGTGCTCTTGGGGAACTCCGCGGGGCCCTCGATAAACTCATCTTT. Translating gives CALGELRGALDKLIF.

This clone is classed as medium-sized. The chain combines TRDV2 with TRDJ3; a possible D gene is TRDD3 (5 bases). The CDR3 contains 18 residues. Germline assignment: CDR1 GEAIGNYY and CDR2 EKD. V dropped 0 bases and J dropped 0 bases, with 11 bases sitting between them. The CDR3 region is CACDTGWASSWDTRQMFF. CDR3 coding DNA: TGTGCCTGTGACACCGGCTGGGCTAGCTCCTGGGACACCCGACAGATGTTTTTC.

The rearrangement uses TRDV2 and TRDJ1; 7 bases match TRDD3. V lost 7 bases, J lost 1 base, and 11 bases stayed unmatched. The CDR3 is 15 residues long. Per germline, CDR1 GEAIGNYY and CDR2 EKD. DNA of the CDR3: TGTGCCTGCAAACACTGGGGTCAAAGCACCGATAAACTCATCTTT. It codes for CACKHWGQSTDKLIF.

Details on this clone: This CDR3 is also generated by other DNA sequences in the sample. The chain couples TRDV1 to TRDJ1, with 11 bases identical to TRDD3. J gave up 0 bases and V 2 bases, and 29 bases lay outside the gene matches. The CDR3 consists of 25 residues. Germline V CDR1 and CDR2: TSWWSYY, QGS. CDR3 sequence (DNA): TGTGCTCTTGGGGAAAAAGGAGTAGTGGTCCTCCACTGGGGGATAAGGTTGGGGTACACCGATAAACTCATCTTT. Amino acids: CALGEKGVVVLHWGIRLGYTDKLIF.